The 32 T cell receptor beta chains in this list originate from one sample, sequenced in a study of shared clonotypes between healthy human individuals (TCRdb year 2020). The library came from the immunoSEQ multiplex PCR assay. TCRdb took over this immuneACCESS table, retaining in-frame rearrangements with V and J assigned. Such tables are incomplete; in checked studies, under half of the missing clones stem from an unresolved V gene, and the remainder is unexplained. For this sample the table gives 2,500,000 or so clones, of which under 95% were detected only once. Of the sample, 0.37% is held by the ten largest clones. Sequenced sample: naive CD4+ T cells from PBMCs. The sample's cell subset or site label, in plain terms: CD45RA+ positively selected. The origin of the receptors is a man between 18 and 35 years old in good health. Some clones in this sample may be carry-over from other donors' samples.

The DNA for the CDR3 is TGTGCCACCTCTGGACAGGGTCAAAATTCACCCCTCCACTTT. Its protein is CATSGQGQNSPLHF. The gene calls are TRBV28 and TRBJ1-6, with 8 bases lining up with TRBD1. V shed 10 bases and J 7 bases; nucleotides not matched to a gene: 9. The CDR3 has 14 residues. Looked up from germline, CDR1 is MDHEN and CDR2 is SYDVKM.

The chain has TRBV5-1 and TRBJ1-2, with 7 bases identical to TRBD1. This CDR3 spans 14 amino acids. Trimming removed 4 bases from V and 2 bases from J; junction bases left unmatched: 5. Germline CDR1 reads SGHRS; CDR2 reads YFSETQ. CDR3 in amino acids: CASSTTTGNYGYTF. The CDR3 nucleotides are TGCGCCAGCAGCACAACGACAGGGAACTATGGCTACACCTTC.

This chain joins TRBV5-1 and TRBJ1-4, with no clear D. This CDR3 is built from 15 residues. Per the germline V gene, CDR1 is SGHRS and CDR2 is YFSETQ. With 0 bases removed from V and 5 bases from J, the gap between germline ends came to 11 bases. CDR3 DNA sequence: TGCGCCAGCAGCTTGGCCGGGTCGCTAAATGAAAAACTGTTTTTT. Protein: CASSLAGSLNEKLFF.

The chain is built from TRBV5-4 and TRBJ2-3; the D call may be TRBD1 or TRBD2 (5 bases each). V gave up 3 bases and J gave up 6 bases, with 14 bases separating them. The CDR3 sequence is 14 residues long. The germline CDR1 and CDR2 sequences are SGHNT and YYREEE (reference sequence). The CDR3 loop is CASSSTQGGDTQYF. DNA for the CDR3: TGTGCCAGCAGCTCCACCCAGGGCGGGGATACGCAGTATTTT.

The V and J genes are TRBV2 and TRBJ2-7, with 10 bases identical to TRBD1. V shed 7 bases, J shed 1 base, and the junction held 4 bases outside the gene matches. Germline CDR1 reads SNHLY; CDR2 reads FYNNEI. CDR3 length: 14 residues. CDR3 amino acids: CASIQDRGSYEQYF. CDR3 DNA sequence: TGTGCCAGCATTCAGGACAGGGGGTCCTACGAGCAGTACTTC.

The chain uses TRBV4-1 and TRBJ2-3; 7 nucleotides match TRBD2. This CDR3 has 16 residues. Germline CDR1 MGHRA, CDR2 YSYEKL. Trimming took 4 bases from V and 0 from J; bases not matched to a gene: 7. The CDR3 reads CASSRRLADSTDTQYF. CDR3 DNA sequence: TGCGCCAGCAGCCGAAGACTAGCAGATAGCACAGATACGCAGTATTTT.

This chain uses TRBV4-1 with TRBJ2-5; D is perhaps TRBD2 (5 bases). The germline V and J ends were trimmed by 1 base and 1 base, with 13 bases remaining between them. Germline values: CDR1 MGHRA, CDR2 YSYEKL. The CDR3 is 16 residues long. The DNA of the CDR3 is TGCGCCAGCAGCCAAGTCTTCCGGGATTCCCAAGAGACCCAGTACTTC. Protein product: CASSQVFRDSQETQYF.

This CDR3 is CASSWKGQGNTGELFF. CDR3 sequence (DNA): TGCGCCAGCAGCTGGAAGGGACAGGGGAACACCGGGGAGCTGTTTTTT. This chain joins TRBV5-1 and TRBJ2-2; TRBD1 matches 9 bases. Per the germline V gene, CDR1 is SGHRS and CDR2 is YFSETQ. Germline trimming cut 3 bases from V and 1 base from J; bases unmatched to any gene: 4. The CDR3 length is 16 residues. Together with reference TRBV5-1 and TRBJ2-2, the CDR3 gives the full variable domain: KAGVTQTPRYLIKTRGQQVTLSCSPISGHRSVSWYQQTPGQGLQFLFEYFSETQRNKGNFPGRFSGRQFSNSRSEMNVSTLELGDSALYLCASSWKGQGNTGELFFGEGSRLTVL.

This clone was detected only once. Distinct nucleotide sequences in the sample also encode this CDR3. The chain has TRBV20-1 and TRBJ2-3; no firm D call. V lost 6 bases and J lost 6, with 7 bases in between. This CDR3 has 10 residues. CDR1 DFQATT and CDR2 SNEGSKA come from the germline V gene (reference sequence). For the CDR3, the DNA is TGCAGTGCCCCCCGGGATACGCAGTATTTT. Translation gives CSAPRDTQYF.

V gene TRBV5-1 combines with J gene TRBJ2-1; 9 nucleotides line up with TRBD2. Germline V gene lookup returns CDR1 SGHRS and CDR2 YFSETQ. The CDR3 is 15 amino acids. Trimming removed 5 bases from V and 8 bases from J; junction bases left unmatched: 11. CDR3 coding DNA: TGCGCCAGCAGACCCGGGACTAGCCGGGGGGATGAGCAGTTCTTC. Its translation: CASRPGTSRGDEQFF.

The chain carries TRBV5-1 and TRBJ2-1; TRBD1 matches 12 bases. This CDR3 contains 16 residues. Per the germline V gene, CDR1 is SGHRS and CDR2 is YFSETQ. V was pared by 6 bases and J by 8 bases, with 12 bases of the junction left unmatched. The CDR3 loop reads CASNQPGQGAEYEQFF. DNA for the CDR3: TGCGCCAGCAACCAGCCGGGACAGGGGGCTGAATATGAGCAGTTCTTC.

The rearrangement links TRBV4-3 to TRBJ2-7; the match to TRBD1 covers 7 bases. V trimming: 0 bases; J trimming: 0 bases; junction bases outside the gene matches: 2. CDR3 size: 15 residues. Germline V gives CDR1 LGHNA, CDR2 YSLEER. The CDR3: CASSQEGQLSYEQYF. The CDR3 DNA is TGCGCCAGCAGCCAAGAGGGACAGCTCTCCTACGAGCAGTACTTC.

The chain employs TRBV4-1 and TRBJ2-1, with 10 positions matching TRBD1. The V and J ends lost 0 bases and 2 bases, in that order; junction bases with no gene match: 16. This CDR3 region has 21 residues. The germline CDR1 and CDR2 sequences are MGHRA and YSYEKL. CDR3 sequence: CASSQDRGTGDSSGAYNEQFF. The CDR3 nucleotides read TGCGCCAGCAGCCAAGATCGAGGGACAGGGGACTCTTCGGGGGCCTACAATGAGCAGTTCTTC.

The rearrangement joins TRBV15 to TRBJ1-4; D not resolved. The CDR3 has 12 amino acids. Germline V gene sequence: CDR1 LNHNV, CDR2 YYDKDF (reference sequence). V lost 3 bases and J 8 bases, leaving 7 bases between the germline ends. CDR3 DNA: TGTGCCACCAGCAGTCCGTGGGAAAAACTGTTTTTT. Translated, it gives CATSSPWEKLFF.

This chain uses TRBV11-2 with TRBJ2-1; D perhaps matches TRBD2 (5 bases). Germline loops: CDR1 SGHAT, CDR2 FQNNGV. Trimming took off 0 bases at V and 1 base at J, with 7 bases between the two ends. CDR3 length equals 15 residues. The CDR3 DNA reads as TGTGCCAGCAGCTTAGAGCGGGCGTCCTACAATGAGCAGTTCTTC. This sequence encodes CASSLERASYNEQFF.

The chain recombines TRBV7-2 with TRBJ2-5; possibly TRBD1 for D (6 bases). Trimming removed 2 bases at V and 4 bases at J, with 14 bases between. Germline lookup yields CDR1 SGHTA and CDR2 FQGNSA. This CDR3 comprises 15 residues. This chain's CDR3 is CASSLMGHPRETQYF. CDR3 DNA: TGTGCCAGCAGCTTAATGGGACACCCCAGAGAGACCCAGTACTTC.

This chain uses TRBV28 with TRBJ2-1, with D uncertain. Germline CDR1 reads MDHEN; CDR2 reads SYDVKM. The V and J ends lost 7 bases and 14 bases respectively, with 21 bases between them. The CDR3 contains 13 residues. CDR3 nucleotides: TGTGCCAGCACCCAACCTACGACTCGTCATAAGTTCTTC. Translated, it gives CASTQPTTRHKFF.

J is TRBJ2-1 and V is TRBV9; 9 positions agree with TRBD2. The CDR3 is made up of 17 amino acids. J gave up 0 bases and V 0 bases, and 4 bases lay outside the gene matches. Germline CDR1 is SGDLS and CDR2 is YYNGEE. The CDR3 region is CASSVGLAERSYNEQFF. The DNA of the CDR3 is TGTGCCAGCAGCGTAGGACTAGCGGAGCGCTCCTACAATGAGCAGTTCTTC.

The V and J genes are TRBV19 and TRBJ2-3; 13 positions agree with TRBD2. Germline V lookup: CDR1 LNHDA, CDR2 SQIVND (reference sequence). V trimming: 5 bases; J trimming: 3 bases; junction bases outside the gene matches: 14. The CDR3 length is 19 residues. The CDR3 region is CASSLRTSGSVWLTDTQYF. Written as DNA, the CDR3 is TGTGCCAGTAGTCTGAGGACTAGCGGGAGCGTGTGGTTAACAGATACGCAGTATTTT.

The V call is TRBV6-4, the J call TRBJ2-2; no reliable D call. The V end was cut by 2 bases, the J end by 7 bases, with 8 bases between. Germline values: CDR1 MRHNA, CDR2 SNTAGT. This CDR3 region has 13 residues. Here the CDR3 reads CASSDGGSGELFF. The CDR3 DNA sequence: TGTGCCAGCAGTGACGGCGGAAGCGGGGAGCTGTTTTTT.

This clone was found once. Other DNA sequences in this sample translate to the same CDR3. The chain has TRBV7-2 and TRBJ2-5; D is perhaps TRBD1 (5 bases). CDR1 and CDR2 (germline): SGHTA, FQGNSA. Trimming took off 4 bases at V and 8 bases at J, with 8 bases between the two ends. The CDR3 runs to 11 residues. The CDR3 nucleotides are TGTGCCAGCAGCTCCACAGGTACCCAGTACTTC. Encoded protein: CASSSTGTQYF.

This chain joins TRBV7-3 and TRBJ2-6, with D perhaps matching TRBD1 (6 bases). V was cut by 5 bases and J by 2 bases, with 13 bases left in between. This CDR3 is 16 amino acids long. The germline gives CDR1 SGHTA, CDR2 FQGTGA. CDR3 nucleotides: TGTGCCAGCAGCCCGGACAGTTGGACTGGGGCCAACGTCCTGACTTTC. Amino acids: CASSPDSWTGANVLTF.

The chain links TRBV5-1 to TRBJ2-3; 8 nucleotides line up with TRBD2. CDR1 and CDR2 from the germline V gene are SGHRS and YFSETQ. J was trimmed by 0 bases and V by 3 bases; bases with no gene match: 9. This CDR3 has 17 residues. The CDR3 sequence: CASSSSLAGLSTDTQYF. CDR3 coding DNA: TGCGCCAGCAGCTCCTCATTAGCGGGACTGAGCACAGATACGCAGTATTTT.

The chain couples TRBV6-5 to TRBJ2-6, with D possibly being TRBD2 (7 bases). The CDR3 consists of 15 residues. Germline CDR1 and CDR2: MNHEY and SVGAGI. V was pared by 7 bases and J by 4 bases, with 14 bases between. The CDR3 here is CASNKGGAGANVLTF. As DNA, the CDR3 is TGTGCCAGCAACAAGGGGGGGGCGGGGGCCAACGTCCTGACTTTC.

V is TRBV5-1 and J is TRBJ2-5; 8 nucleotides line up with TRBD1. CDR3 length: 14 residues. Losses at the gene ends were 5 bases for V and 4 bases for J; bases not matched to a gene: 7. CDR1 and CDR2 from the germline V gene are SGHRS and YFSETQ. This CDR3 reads CASRLGTGGETQYF. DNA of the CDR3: TGCGCCAGCAGACTTGGGACAGGCGGAGAGACCCAGTACTTC.

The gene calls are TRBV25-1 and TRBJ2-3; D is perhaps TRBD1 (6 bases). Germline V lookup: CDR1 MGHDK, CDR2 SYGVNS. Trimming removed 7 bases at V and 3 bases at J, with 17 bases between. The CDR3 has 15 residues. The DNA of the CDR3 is TGTGCCAGCACCCAAGGGGGTCGTGGGACAGATACGCAGTATTTT. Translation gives CASTQGGRGTDTQYF.

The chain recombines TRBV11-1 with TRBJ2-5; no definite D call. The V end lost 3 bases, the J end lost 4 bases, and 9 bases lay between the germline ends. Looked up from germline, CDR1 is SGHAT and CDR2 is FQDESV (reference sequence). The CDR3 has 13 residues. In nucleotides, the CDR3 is TGTGCCAGCAGCTTGGCGTCGGCAGAGACCCAGTACTTC. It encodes CASSLASAETQYF.

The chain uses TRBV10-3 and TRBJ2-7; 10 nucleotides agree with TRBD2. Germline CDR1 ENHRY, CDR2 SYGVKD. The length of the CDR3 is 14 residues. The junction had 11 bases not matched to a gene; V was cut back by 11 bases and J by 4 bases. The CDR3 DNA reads TGTGCCGCCGGCCCAGCTAGCGGGAGTTACGAGCAGTACTTC. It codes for CAAGPASGSYEQYF.

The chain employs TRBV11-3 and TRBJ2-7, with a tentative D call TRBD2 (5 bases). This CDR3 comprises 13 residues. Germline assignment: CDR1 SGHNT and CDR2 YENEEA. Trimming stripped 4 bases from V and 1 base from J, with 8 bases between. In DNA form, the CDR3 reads TGTGCCAGCAGCTATGGGGAGTCCTACGAGCAGTACTTC. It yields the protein CASSYGESYEQYF.

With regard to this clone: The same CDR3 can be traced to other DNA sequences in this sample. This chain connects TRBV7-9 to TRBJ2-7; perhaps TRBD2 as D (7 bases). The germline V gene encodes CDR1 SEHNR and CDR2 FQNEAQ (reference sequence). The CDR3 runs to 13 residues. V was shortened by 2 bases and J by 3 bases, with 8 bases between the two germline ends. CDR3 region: CASSLRGGYEQYF. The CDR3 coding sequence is TGTGCCAGCAGCTTAAGGGGGGGCTACGAGCAGTACTTC.

The CDR3 bases are TGTGCCAGCAGCGCTAGCGGGAGATTCTCTAGCTCCTACAATGAGCAGTTCTTC. Amino acids: CASSASGRFSSSYNEQFF. The chain employs TRBV9 and TRBJ2-1, with TRBD2 matching over 10 bases. This CDR3 has 18 residues. Trimming removed 3 bases from V and 0 bases from J; junction bases left unmatched: 9. Germline lookup yields CDR1 SGDLS and CDR2 YYNGEE.

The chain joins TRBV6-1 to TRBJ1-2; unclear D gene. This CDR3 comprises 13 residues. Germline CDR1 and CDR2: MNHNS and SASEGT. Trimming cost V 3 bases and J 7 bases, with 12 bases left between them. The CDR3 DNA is TGTGCCAGCAGTGACAGGCGAATGGGTGGCTACACCTTC. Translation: CASSDRRMGGYTF.